These 10 T cell receptor beta chains came from one sample sequenced in a study of tumor-infiltrating lymphocytes in primary liver carcinoma. cDNA specific to TCR beta was made from around 470 ng of total RNA, with a constant-region primer employed for priming. Three-round nested multiplex PCR performed with slightly modified ARM-PCR produced the TCR beta libraries. Researchers ran the first two PCR rounds for roughly 10 cycles each with TRBV1-TRBV30 forward primers and a C-beta reverse primer. TCRdb recomputed calls from the multiplex PCR reads with MiXCR, one row per CDR3 protein. In the table there are 300,000 to 400,000 distinct CDR3 sequences, about two thirds of which are singletons. Out of unsorted whole blood came the blood RNA, and germline DNA was extracted as well. The sequencing input was peripheral blood. The receptors come from a middle-aged man with primary liver carcinoma and hepatitis B virus infection.

Worth noting for this clonotype: A much larger clone differs from this one at a single base, so this may be a read error. The gene calls are TRBV12-3 or TRBV12-4 and TRBJ2-3; tentatively, D is TRBD1 or TRBD2 (5 bases each). The CDR3 is 16 amino acids. The CDR3 DNA reads as TGTGCCAGCAGTTTCCCCTTGGGGGACGTCCTAGATACGCAGTGTTTT. It codes for CASSFPLGDVLDTQCF.

In this sample, this clonotype turned up a few times. This rearrangement joins TRBV29-1 to TRBJ2-1, with D possibly being TRBD1 (8 bases). The CDR3 is 13 amino acids. V gave up 3 bases and J gave up 9 bases, with 15 bases separating them. CDR1 and CDR2 from the germline V gene are SQVTM and ANQGSEA. CDR3 in amino acids: CSVEGNRGGEQFF. In DNA form, the CDR3 reads TGCAGCGTTGAGGGAAACAGGGGGGGTGAGCAGTTCTTC.

Points on this clonotype: A clone one base away is much larger, so this may be a read error. The chain employs TRBV4-3 and TRBJ2-7; D is perhaps TRBD1 (6 bases). Germline V CDR1 and CDR2: LGHNA, YSLEER. This CDR3 contains 17 residues. CDR3 nucleotides: TGCGCCAGCAGCCAAGGATCGTACGGACAGCTCTCCTACGTGCAGTACTTC. It codes for CASSQGSYGQLSYVQYF.

About this clonotype: The junction and the germline gene differ at one end; a read error may be behind it. This CDR3 is CASSLEWASRQESQYF. For the CDR3, the DNA is TGTGCCAGCAGCTTAGAGTGGGCTAGCAGGCAAGAGTCCCAGTACTTC. The chain joins TRBV11-2 to TRBJ2-5; tentative D call: TRBD2 (5 bases). The CDR3 length is 16 residues. From germline, CDR1 is SGHAT and CDR2 FQNNGV. Together with reference TRBV11-2 and TRBJ2-5, the CDR3 gives the full variable domain: EAGVAQSPRYKIIEKRQSVAFWCNPISGHATLYWYQQILGQGPKLLIQFQNNGVVDDSQLPKDRFSAERLKGVDSTLKIQPAKLEDSAVYLCASSLEWASRQESQYFGPGTRLLVL.

In nucleotides, the CDR3 is TGTGCCAGCAGCGTAACTAGCGGGGGTCAGGGTGTGCAGTTCTTC. Protein product: CASSVTSGGQGVQFF. The chain recombines TRBV11-2 with TRBJ2-1; 11 bases match TRBD2. The V and J ends lost 5 bases and 12 bases, in that order; junction bases with no gene match: 12. This CDR3 region has 15 residues. The V gene's germline CDR1 is SGHAT and CDR2 FQNNGV.

With respect to this clonotype: One junction end disagrees with the germline gene, perhaps due to a read error. The V call is TRBV11-2, the J call TRBJ2-5; 7 bases are a match to TRBD1. The CDR3 is 16 residues long. Germline CDR1 reads SGHAT; CDR2 reads FQNNGV. The CDR3, as DNA: TGTGTCAGCAGCCAAACTCCTGGCAGGGGGAAAGAGACCCAATACTTC. It specifies CVSSQTPGRGKETQYF.

About this clonotype itself: This may be a read error: a much more frequent sequence differs by one nucleotide. The chain's CDR3 is CVSSFEGFGEQYF. The CDR3 nucleotides read TGTGTCAGCAGCTTCGAAGGGTTCGGCGAGCAGTACTTC. The V gene is TRBV11-2, the J gene TRBJ2-7, with unresolved D. The CDR3 has 13 amino acids. Germline-derived CDR1 and CDR2 are SGHAT and FQNNGV.

Worth noting for this clonotype: At one end, the junction sequence differs from germline, possibly due to a read error. The V and J genes are TRBV12-3 or TRBV12-4 and TRBJ2-3; possible D gene TRBD2, 6 bases. The CDR3 covers 12 residues. CDR3 region: CASSPREDTQYF. The DNA for the CDR3 is TGTGCCAGCAGTCCGAGGGAGGATACACAGTATTTT.

As regards this clonotype: Its ends do not fully match the called genes, so a read error is possible. The chain combines TRBV4-2 with TRBJ2-7; 7 positions agree with TRBD2. The CDR3 loop spans 15 amino acids. CDR1 and CDR2 from the germline V gene are LGHNA and YNFKEQ. This chain's CDR3 is CAGSQGVSGSYKQYF. The DNA of the CDR3 is TGTGCCGGCAGCCAAGGGGTTAGCGGGTCCTACAAGCAGTACTTT.

The chain employs TRBV6-6 and TRBJ2-7, with a weak D call TRBD1 (5 bases). V shed 2 bases and J shed 5 bases, with 16 bases lying between them. The CDR3 contains 15 residues. Germline loops: CDR1 MNHNY, CDR2 SVGAGI (reference sequence). The CDR3 spells CASSYGARRVDEQYF. As DNA, the CDR3 is TGTGCCAGCAGTTACGGGGCCAGGAGAGTGGACGAGCAGTACTTC.